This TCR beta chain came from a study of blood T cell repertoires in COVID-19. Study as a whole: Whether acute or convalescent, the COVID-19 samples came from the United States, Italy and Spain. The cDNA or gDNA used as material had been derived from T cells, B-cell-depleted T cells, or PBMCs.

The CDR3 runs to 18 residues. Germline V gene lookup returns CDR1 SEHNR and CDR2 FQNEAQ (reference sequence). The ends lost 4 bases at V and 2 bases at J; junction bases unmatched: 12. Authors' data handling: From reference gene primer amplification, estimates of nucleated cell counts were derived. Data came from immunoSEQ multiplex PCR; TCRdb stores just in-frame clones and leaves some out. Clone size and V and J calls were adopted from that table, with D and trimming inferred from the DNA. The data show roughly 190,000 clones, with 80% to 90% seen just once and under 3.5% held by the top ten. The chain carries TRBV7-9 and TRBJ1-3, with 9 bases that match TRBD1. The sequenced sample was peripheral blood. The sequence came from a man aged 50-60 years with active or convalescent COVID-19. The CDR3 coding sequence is TGTGCCAGCAGCTCGCCTCGGGTCAGGGACAGGGCTGGAAACACCATATATTTT. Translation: CASSSPRVRDRAGNTIYF.